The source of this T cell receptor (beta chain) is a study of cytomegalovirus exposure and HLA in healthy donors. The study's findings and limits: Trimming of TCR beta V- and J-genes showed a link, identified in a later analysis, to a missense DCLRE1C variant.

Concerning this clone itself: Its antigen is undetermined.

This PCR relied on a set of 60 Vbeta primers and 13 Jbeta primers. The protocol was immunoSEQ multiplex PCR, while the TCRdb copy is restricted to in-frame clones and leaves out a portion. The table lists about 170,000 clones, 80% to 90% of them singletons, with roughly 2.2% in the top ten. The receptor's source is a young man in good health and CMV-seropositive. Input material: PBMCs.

The CDR3 nucleotides are TGTGCCAGCAGCACTACTGGGCAGGGGGGGCAGTTCTTC. Protein product: CASSTTGQGGQFF. V gene TRBV11-2 combines with J gene TRBJ2-1; D may be TRBD1 (7 bases). Germline CDR1 is SGHAT and CDR2 is FQNNGV. V was shortened by 5 bases and J by 12 bases, with 17 bases between the two germline ends. The CDR3 consists of 13 residues.